Each of the 18 T cell receptor beta chains below was sequenced from the same sample in a study of Ad26.COV2.S vaccination and SARS-CoV-2 variants. Documented treatment: some 19 received Ad26.COV2.S at low or high dose, single or two shots; several received placebo; per-sample allocation not given. Collection of samples fell on day 63 after the first vaccine or placebo injection. Sequencing was performed with immunoSEQ multiplex PCR; in TCRdb, only in-frame clones are kept and a portion is missing. The data hold over 400,000 clones, with about 90% observed a single time. This specimen consisted of peripheral blood, obtained in a trial of Ad26.COV2.S vaccine versus placebo. The receptor set was obtained from a person between 18 and 65 years old who received the Ad26.COV2.S COVID-19 vaccine or a placebo.

A word on this clone: The same CDR3 is also encoded by other DNA sequences in this sample. J is TRBJ2-1 and V is TRBV19; D is undetermined. Looked up from germline, CDR1 is LNHDA and CDR2 is SQIVND (reference sequence). V was clipped by 4 bases and J by 6 bases, with 7 bases between them. The CDR3 runs 12 residues. The CDR3 here is CASSTLGNEQFF. The CDR3 DNA follows: TGTGCCAGTAGTACGCTAGGCAATGAGCAGTTCTTC.

The chain is built from TRBV19 and TRBJ2-2, with D perhaps matching TRBD1 (7 bases). Trimming removed 3 bases from V and 1 base from J, with 12 bases in between. The CDR3 covers 16 residues. Germline-derived CDR1 and CDR2 are LNHDA and SQIVND (reference sequence). The CDR3 reads CASSMEGTENTGELFF. The CDR3 coding sequence is TGTGCCAGTAGTATGGAGGGGACAGAGAACACCGGGGAGCTGTTTTTT.

Points on this clone: Other DNA variants within this sample encode the same CDR3. The V call is TRBV27, the J call TRBJ2-1, with a weak D call TRBD1 (5 bases). Trimming left V 2 bases short and J 4 bases short, with 9 bases between. CDR1 and CDR2 from the germline V gene are MNHEY and SMNVEV (reference sequence). The CDR3 contains 14 residues. The CDR3 DNA is TGTGCCAGCAGTTTAAGGCAGGGATACAATGAGCAGTTCTTC. It translates to CASSLRQGYNEQFF.

The chain joins TRBV19 to TRBJ1-2; D gene unclear. V dropped 3 bases and J dropped 4 bases, with 15 bases sitting between them. Germline CDR1 reads LNHDA; CDR2 reads SQIVND (reference sequence). The CDR3 runs to 15 residues. CDR3 DNA sequence: TGTGCCAGTAGTATCGGTCCCAAGACCCCCTATGGCTACACCTTC. Protein product: CASSIGPKTPYGYTF.

The chain carries TRBV9 and TRBJ2-1; 9 nucleotides agree with TRBD2. In germline, CDR1 is SGDLS, CDR2 YYNGEE. The CDR3 is 15 amino acids. The V and J ends lost 3 bases and 4 bases, in that order; junction bases with no gene match: 5. The CDR3 here is CASSGGGASYNEQFF. The CDR3 DNA reads TGTGCCAGCAGCGGCGGGGGGGCCTCGTACAATGAGCAGTTCTTC.

V usage is TRBV6-5 and J usage is TRBJ2-7; 7 bases agree with TRBD1. CDR3 length equals 16 residues. Trimming at V came to 0 bases and at J to 3 bases, leaving 8 bases not matched to a gene. Germline values: CDR1 MNHEY, CDR2 SVGAGI. DNA of the CDR3: TGTGCCAGCAGTTACTCGTTGCAAGGGGGCATCTACGAGCAGTACTTC. Protein: CASSYSLQGGIYEQYF.

J is TRBJ2-5 and V is TRBV10-3; TRBD1 agrees at 8 bases. The CDR3 is 16 amino acids. CDR1 is ENHRY and CDR2 is SYGVKD in the germline V gene. J gave up 5 bases and V 0 bases, and 8 bases lay outside the gene matches. The CDR3 sequence: CAISESAGGWSETQYF. The CDR3 DNA reads TGTGCCATCAGTGAGTCCGCAGGGGGCTGGTCGGAGACCCAGTACTTC.

The rearrangement links TRBV27 to TRBJ1-1; D gene unclear. The CDR3 loop spans 14 amino acids. Germline CDR1 reads MNHEY; CDR2 reads SMNVEV (reference sequence). V was pared by 2 bases and J by 11 bases, with 18 bases between. CDR3 DNA sequence: TGTGCCAGCAGTTTAATGATGACGGACCCTACGGCTTTCTTT. It yields the protein CASSLMMTDPTAFF.

J is TRBJ1-2 and V is TRBV5-6, with 9 bases aligning to TRBD1. J gave up 10 bases and V 5 bases, and 15 bases lay outside the gene matches. Germline CDR1 reads SGHDT; CDR2 reads YYEEEE. CDR3 length: 15 residues. CDR3: CASSPKPGQGLDYTF. The CDR3 nucleotides read TGTGCCAGCAGTCCGAAGCCGGGACAGGGATTAGACTACACCTTC. The whole variable domain, filled in from reference TRBV5-6 and TRBJ1-2, reads DAGVTQSPTHLIKTRGQQVTLRCSPKSGHDTVSWYQQALGQGPQFIFQYYEEEERQRGNFPDRFSGHQFPNYSSELNVNALLLGDSALYLCASSPKPGQGLDYTFGSGTRLTVV.

The chain joins TRBV5-5 to TRBJ2-3, with TRBD2 identical over 8 bases. The CDR3 is made up of 15 amino acids. Looked up from germline, CDR1 is SGHKS and CDR2 is YYEKEE (reference sequence). Germline trimming cut 0 bases from V and 7 bases from J; bases unmatched to any gene: 7. DNA for the CDR3: TGTGCCAGCAGCTTGGCCGGACTAGCTTCCCATACGCAGTATTTT. This translates into CASSLAGLASHTQYF.

V is TRBV5-1 and J is TRBJ1-1, with TRBD1 as a possible D gene (5 bases). Germline CDR1 SGHRS, CDR2 YFSETQ. V gave up 2 bases and J gave up 1 base, with 9 bases separating them. The CDR3 is made up of 14 amino acids. The CDR3 DNA is TGCGCCAGCAGCTTCGGGGACGGGAACACTGAAGCTTTCTTT. This sequence encodes CASSFGDGNTEAFF.

The V and J genes are TRBV3-1 (or the pseudogene TRBV3-2) and TRBJ1-3, with 10 bases fitting TRBD1. The length of the CDR3 is 20 residues. CDR1 and CDR2 (germline): LGHDT, YNNKEL (reference sequence). With V trimmed by 4 bases and J by 0 bases, 15 bases remained unmatched. The CDR3 nucleotides are TGTGCCAGCAGCCCTCCCAGGGACAGGGGAGGAACCCGCTCTGGAAACACCATATATTTT. It codes for CASSPPRDRGGTRSGNTIYF.

This chain uses TRBV4-3 with TRBJ1-2; D gene uncertain. V was clipped by 0 bases and J by 2 bases, with 16 bases between them. CDR1 is LGHNA, CDR2 YSLEER, per germline. The CDR3 loop spans 17 amino acids. CDR3 in amino acids: CASSQDTRRTGNYGYTF. Here the CDR3 DNA reads TGCGCCAGCAGCCAAGATACACGCCGGACGGGGAACTATGGCTACACCTTC.

Here the CDR3 reads CASRGGSSSYNEQFF. The CDR3 coding sequence is TGTGCCAGTAGAGGGGGATCAAGCTCCTACAATGAGCAGTTCTTC. This chain joins TRBV19 and TRBJ2-1; tentatively, D is TRBD1 (6 bases). There are 15 residues in the CDR3. Germline CDR1 LNHDA, CDR2 SQIVND (reference sequence). V was shortened by 6 bases and J by 0 bases, with 12 bases between the two germline ends.

J is TRBJ2-7 and V is TRBV28; perhaps TRBD1 as D (5 bases). Trimming took 4 bases from V and 0 from J, leaving 13 bases between them. The CDR3 runs to 15 residues. The germline V gene has CDR1 MDHEN and CDR2 SYDVKM. In nucleotides, the CDR3 is TGTGCCAGCAGTTCAGGGTCTATCAGCTCCTACGAGCAGTACTTC. It encodes CASSSGSISSYEQYF.

V is TRBV5-6 and J is TRBJ2-7; TRBD1 matches at 7 bases. The CDR3 length is 15 residues. Germline loops: CDR1 SGHDT, CDR2 YYEEEE. V shed 3 bases and J 3 bases; nucleotides not matched to a gene: 9. The CDR3 region is CASSYPDRDFYEQYF. The DNA for the CDR3 is TGTGCCAGCAGCTACCCCGACAGGGATTTCTACGAGCAGTACTTC.

This CDR3 is CASSLWGANGYTF. As DNA, the CDR3 is TGTGCCAGCAGCTTATGGGGGGCCAATGGCTACACCTTC. The J gene is TRBJ1-2, the V gene TRBV11-3; D is perhaps TRBD1 (6 bases). CDR1 is SGHNT and CDR2 is YENEEA in the germline V gene. V lost 2 bases, J lost 6 bases, and 10 bases lay in between. CDR3 size: 13 residues.

The chain couples TRBV5-1 to TRBJ2-6; D is unclear. Germline CDR1 is SGHRS and CDR2 is YFSETQ. The length of the CDR3 is 14 residues. V dropped 8 bases and J dropped 2 bases, with 11 bases sitting between them. This CDR3 is CASSLGTGANVLTF. The CDR3 DNA sequence: TGCGCCAGTTCCTTAGGAACTGGGGCCAACGTCCTGACTTTC.